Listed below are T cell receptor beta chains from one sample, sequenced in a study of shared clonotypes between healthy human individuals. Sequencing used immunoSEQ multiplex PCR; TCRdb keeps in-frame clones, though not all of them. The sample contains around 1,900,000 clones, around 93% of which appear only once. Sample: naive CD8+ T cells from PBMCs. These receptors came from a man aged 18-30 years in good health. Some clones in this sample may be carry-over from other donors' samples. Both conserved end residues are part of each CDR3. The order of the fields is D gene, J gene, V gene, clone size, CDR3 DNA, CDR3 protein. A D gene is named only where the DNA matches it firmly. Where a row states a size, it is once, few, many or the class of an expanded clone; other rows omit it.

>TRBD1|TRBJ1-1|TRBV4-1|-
TGCGCCAGCAGCCAAGTCCTACGACAGGGTGGATCGAACACTGAAGCTTTCTTT
CASSQVLRQGGSNTEAFF
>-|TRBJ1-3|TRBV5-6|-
TGTGCCAGCGGACTGGGGGGAAACACCATATATTTT
CASGLGGNTIYF
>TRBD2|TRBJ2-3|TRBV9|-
TGTGCCAGCAGCGGGATGGGGAGCGGGAGCTTTGGGAGCACAGATACGCAGTATTTT
CASSGMGSGSFGSTDTQYF
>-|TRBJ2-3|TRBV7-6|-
TGTGCCAGCAGCGAAGACCGGACGACTACGCAGTATTTT
CASSEDRTTTQYF
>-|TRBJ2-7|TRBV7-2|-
TGTGCCAGCAGCTTAGTGAGTCGGGATTACGACTACGAGCAGTACTTC
CASSLVSRDYDYEQYF
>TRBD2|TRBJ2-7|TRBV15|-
TGTGCCACCAGCAGGGCCCCGCGGGAGGGACGATACGAGCAGTACTTC
CATSRAPREGRYEQYF
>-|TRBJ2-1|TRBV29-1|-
TGCAGCGTTGGGGGGGTGTCACGCAATGAGCAGTTCTTC
CSVGGVSRNEQFF
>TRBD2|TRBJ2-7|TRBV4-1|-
TGCGCCAGCAGCCAAAGGGAGGGAGAGCTCTACGAGCAGTACTTC
CASSQREGELYEQYF
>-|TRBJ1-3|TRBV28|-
TGTGCCAGCAGTTTATGGCAGGCCGGGAGCTCTGGAAACACCATATATTTT
CASSLWQAGSSGNTIYF
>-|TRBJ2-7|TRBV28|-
TGTGCCAGCAGCCCCGGTTGGGGCTACGAGCAGTACTTC
CASSPGWGYEQYF
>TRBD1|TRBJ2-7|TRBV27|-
TGTGCCAGCGGGGGGGGACAGGGGCCGACAGGTTCCGAGCAGTACTTC
CASGGGQGPTGSEQYF
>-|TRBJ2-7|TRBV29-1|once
TGCAGCGTGGCAGGAGTTTATAGCTACGAGCAGTACTTC
CSVAGVYSYEQYF
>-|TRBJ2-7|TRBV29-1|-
TGCAGCGTTGAAGGGCCGGATTACGAGCAGTACTTC
CSVEGPDYEQYF
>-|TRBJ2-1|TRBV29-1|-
TGCAGCGTTGAAGCAAACTACAATGAGCAGTTCTTC
CSVEANYNEQFF
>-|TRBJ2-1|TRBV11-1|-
TGTGCCAGCAGCTTAGGGGAAAGGGAAGACTACAATGAGCAGTTCTTC
CASSLGEREDYNEQFF
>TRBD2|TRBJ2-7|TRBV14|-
TGTGCCAGCAGAGAAAGCGGGGCGGCTGTGTACGAGCAGTACTTC
CASRESGAAVYEQYF
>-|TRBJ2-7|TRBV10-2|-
TGCGCCAGCAGTGAGGGTGGGAGTTTCCACGAGCAGTACTTC
CASSEGGSFHEQYF
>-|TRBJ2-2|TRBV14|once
TGTGCCAGCAGCCAAATTTCCCCCACCGGGGAGCTGTTTTTT
CASSQISPTGELFF
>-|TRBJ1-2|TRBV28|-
TGTGCCAGCAGCTGGCCCGACAGGTCCTATGGCTACACCTTC
CASSWPDRSYGYTF
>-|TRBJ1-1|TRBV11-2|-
TGTGCCAGCAGCACACAGGGCAGTAACACTGAAGCTTTCTTT
CASSTQGSNTEAFF
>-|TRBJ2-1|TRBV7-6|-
TGTGCCAGCAGCTTAGCCGACTGGACGAGATCCTACAATGAGCAGTTCTTC
CASSLADWTRSYNEQFF
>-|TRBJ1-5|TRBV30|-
TGTGCCTGGAGTGCTTCGACAGGTTGGGGCAATCAGTCCCAGCATTTT
CAWSASTGWGNQSQHF
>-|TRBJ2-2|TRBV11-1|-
TGTGCCAGCAGCCTCCAGGTCAACACCGGGGAGCTGTTTTTT
CASSLQVNTGELFF
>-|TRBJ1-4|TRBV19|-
TGTGCCAGTAGCCCCCGGGGGGCAACTAATGAAAAACTGTTTTTT
CASSPRGATNEKLFF
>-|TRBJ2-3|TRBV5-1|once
TGCGCCAGCACCTTCGGGACTAGCACAGATACGCAGTATTTT
CASTFGTSTDTQYF
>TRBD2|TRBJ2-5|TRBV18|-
TGTGCCAGCTCACGATTCAAACTAGCGGGAGTAGAAGAGACCCAGTACTTC
CASSRFKLAGVEETQYF
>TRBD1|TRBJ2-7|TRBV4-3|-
TGCGCCAGCAGCCAGGATTGGACCGACAGGGTCTACGAGCAGTACTTC
CASSQDWTDRVYEQYF
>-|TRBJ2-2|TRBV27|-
TGTGCCAGCAGTTTAGGGGTAAAAGCTGGCCGGGAGCTGTTTTTT
CASSLGVKAGRELFF
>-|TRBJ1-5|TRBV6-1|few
TGTGCCAGCAGTGACGGAGGGAGTCGGGGAAGGAAGCCCCAGCATTTT
CASSDGGSRGRKPQHF
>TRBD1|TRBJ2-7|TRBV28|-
TGTGCCAGCAGTCCCTACCGGGACAGGTACGAGCAGTACTTC
CASSPYRDRYEQYF
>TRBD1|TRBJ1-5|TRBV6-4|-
TGTGCCAGCAGTGACTCGAACGACAGGGGGGATCAGCCCCAGCATTTT
CASSDSNDRGDQPQHF
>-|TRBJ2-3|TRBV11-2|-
TGTGCCAGCTCCTCTGGGGGTACGCAGTATTTT
CASSSGGTQYF
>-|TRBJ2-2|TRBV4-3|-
TGCGCCAGCAGCCAAGATAACACCGGGGAGCTGTTTTTT
CASSQDNTGELFF
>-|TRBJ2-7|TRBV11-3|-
TGTGCCAGCAGCCCATCGAGGGAGAGATACGAGCAGTACTTC
CASSPSRERYEQYF
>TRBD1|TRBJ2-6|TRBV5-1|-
TGCGCCAGCAGCCCGACAGGGCCGAGTGGGGCCAACGTCCTGACTTTC
CASSPTGPSGANVLTF
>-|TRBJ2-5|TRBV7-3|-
TGTGCCAGCAGCCACCCCGGGGAGACCCAGTACTTC
CASSHPGETQYF
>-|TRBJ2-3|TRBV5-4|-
TGTGCCAGCAGCTTTATATTACAGGGTGCAGATACGCAGTATTTT
CASSFILQGADTQYF
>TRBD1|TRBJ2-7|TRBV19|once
TGTGCCAGTAGTATGACAGGGGGGTACGAGCAGTACTTC
CASSMTGGYEQYF
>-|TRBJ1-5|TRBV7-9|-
TGTGCCAGCAGCTTAGGGGTACAGCCCCAGCATTTT
CASSLGVQPQHF
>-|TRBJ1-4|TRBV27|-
TGTGCCAGCAGTCCATCAGTGGAGGAGAACGAAAAACTGTTTTTT
CASSPSVEENEKLFF
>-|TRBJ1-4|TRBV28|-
TGTGCCAGCAATCCTTCAGCCTATGCAACTAATGAAAAACTGTTTTTT
CASNPSAYATNEKLFF
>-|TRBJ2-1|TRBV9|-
TGTGCCAGCAGCGTAGGGAAGGTGGTCTCGTGGGAGCAGTTCTTC
CASSVGKVVSWEQFF
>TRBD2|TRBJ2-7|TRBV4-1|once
TGCGCCAGCAGCCAAGTTAGCGGGAGGCGCTACGAGCAGTACTTC
CASSQVSGRRYEQYF
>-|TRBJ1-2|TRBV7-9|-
TGTGCCAGCACCCTGTTCGGAAACTATGGCTACACCTTC
CASTLFGNYGYTF
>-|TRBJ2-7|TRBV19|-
TGTGCCAGTAGTATAGGGGGGGAATCCTACGAGCAGTACTTC
CASSIGGESYEQYF
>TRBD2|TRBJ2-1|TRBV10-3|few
TGTGCCATCAGTTTCAGGAGCGGGGTCTACAATGAGCAGTTCTTC
CAISFRSGVYNEQFF
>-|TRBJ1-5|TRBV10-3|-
TGTGCCATCAGTGAGTCGAAGACGGGGAATCAGCCCCAGCATTTT
CAISESKTGNQPQHF
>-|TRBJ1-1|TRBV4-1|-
TGCGCCAGCAGCCAAGTCTGGGGGGGGTTAGCTGAAGCTTTCTTT
CASSQVWGGLAEAFF
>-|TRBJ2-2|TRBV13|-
TGTGCCAGCAGCTCCGCCAGGGCCGGGGAGCTGTTTTTT
CASSSARAGELFF
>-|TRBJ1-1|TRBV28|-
TGTGCCAGCAGCTCCCTCTGGGACACTGAAGCTTTCTTT
CASSSLWDTEAFF
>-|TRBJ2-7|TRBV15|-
TGTGCCACCAGCAGTCCCCCCAGGACTTTCGAGCAGTACTTC
CATSSPPRTFEQYF
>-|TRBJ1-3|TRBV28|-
TGTGCCAGCAGCCCCGATTACACCATATATTTT
CASSPDYTIYF
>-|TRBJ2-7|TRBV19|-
TGTGCCAGTTCTGTGGGTAGAACGGCCTACGAGCAGTACTTC
CASSVGRTAYEQYF
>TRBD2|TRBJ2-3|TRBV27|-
TGTGCCAGCAGTAACTCCGATCGTGTCGGGAGGACAGATACGCAGTATTTT
CASSNSDRVGRTDTQYF
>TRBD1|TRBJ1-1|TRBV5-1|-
TGCGCCAGCAGCGACGGGACAGCAGAAGCTTTCTTT
CASSDGTAEAFF
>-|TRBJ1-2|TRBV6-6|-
TGTGCCAGCAGTTATGGTACAGTGGAATTCTATGGCTACACCTTC
CASSYGTVEFYGYTF
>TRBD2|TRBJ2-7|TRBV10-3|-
TGTGCCATCAGTGAGGGCGGGAGTGGGGCCTACGAGCAGTACTTC
CAISEGGSGAYEQYF
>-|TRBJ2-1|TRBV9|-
TGTGCCAGCAGCGAAGGCGGAGAGCAGTTCTTC
CASSEGGEQFF
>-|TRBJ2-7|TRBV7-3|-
TGTGCCAGCAGCTTAACCCTCCGAGGGAGCTCCTACGAGCAGTACTTC
CASSLTLRGSSYEQYF
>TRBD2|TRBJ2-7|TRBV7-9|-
TGTGCCAGCAGCCATGGGACTAGTAATTACGAGCAGTACTTC
CASSHGTSNYEQYF